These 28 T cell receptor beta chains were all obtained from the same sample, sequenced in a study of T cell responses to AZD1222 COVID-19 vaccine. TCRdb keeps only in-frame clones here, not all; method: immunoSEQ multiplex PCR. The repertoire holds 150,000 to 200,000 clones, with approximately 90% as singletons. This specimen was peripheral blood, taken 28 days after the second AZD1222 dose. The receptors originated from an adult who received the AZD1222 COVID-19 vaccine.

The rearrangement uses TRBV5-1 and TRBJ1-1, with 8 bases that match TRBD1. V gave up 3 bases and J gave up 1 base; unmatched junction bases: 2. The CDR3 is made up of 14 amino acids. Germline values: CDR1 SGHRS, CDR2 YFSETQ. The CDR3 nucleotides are TGCGCCAGCAGCTCCGGACAGGGGAACACTGAAGCTTTCTTT. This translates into CASSSGQGNTEAFF.

CDR3 sequence reads: CAISESGTAPYGYTF. CDR3 coding DNA: TGTGCCATCAGTGAGTCTGGGACAGCTCCCTATGGCTACACCTTC. The rearrangement uses TRBV10-3 and TRBJ1-2, with 7 positions matching TRBD1. This CDR3 has 15 residues. CDR1 ENHRY and CDR2 SYGVKD come from the germline V gene. V was clipped by 0 bases and J by 4 bases; unmatched bases: 5.

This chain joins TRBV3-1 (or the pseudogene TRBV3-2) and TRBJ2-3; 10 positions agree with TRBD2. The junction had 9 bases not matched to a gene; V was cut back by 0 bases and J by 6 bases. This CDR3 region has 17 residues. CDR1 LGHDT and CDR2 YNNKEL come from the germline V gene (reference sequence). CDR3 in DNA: TGTGCCAGCAGCCAAGATCCCCTAGCGGGAGAAAGGGATACGCAGTATTTT. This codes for CASSQDPLAGERDTQYF.

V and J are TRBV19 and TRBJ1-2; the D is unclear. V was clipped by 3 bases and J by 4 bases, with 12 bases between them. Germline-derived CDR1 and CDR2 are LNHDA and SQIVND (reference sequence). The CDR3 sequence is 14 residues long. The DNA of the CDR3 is TGTGCCAGTAGTATTAGCAGTAGCCTCTATGGCTACACCTTC. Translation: CASSISSSLYGYTF.

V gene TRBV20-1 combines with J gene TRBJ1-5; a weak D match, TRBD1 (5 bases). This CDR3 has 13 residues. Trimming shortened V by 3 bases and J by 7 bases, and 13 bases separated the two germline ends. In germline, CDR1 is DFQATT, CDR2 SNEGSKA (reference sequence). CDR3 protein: CSASRGVGQPQHF. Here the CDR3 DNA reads TGCAGTGCTAGTCGGGGGGTTGGCCAGCCCCAGCATTTT.

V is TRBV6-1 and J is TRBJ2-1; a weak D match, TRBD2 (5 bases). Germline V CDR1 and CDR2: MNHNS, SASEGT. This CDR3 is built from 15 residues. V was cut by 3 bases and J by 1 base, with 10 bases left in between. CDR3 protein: CASSEAPGSYNEQFF. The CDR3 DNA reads TGTGCCAGCAGTGAGGCCCCGGGGTCCTACAATGAGCAGTTCTTC.

The CDR3 loop is CASSLGLAYNEQFF. The CDR3, as DNA: TGTGCCAGCAGCCTCGGACTAGCCTACAATGAGCAGTTCTTC. The chain recombines TRBV7-3 with TRBJ2-1; TRBD2 matches 7 bases. This CDR3 spans 14 amino acids. Trimming removed 5 bases from V and 2 bases from J; junction bases left unmatched: 3. The germline gives CDR1 SGHTA, CDR2 FQGTGA.

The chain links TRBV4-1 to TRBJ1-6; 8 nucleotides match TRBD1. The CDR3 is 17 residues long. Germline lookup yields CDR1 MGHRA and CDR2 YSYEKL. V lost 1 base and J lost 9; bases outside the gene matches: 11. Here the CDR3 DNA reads TGCGCCAGCAGCCAAGTTGACCAGGGGGCGCTTGGTTCACCCCTCCACTTT. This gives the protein CASSQVDQGALGSPLHF.

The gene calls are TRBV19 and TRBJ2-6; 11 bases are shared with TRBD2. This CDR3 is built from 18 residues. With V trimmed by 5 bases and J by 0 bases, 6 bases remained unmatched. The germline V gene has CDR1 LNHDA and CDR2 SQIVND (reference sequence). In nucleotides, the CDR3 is TGTGCCAGTAGTTCGACGGGACTAGCGGCCTCTGGGGCCAACGTCCTGACTTTC. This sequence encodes CASSSTGLAASGANVLTF.

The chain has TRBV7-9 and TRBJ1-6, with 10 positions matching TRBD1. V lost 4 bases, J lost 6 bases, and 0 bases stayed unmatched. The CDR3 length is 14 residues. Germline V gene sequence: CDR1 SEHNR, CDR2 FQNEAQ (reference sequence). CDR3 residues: CASSWTGGNSPLHF. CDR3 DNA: TGTGCCAGCAGCTGGACAGGGGGTAATTCACCCCTCCACTTT.

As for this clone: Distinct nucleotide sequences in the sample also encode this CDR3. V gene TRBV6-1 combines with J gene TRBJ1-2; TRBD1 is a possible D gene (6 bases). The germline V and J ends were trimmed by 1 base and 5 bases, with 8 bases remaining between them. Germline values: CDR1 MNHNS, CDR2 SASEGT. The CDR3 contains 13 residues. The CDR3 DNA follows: TGTGCCAGCAGTGAAGGGACAGCTTATGGCTACACCTTC. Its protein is CASSEGTAYGYTF.

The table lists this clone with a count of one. The CDR3 DNA reads as TGTGCCACCAGCCTGGGACACAACTCTGGGGCCAACGTCCTGACTTTC. Amino acids: CATSLGHNSGANVLTF. The chain recombines TRBV15 with TRBJ2-6, with D perhaps matching TRBD1 (6 bases). CDR1 LNHNV and CDR2 YYDKDF come from the germline V gene (reference sequence). CDR3 length: 16 amino acids. With 5 bases removed from V and 0 bases from J, the gap between germline ends came to 11 bases. The whole variable domain, remainder taken from reference TRBV15 and TRBJ2-6, is DAMVIQNPRYQVTQFGKPVTLSCSQTLNHNVMYWYQQKSSQAPKLLFHYYDKDFNNEADTPDNFQSRRPNTSFCFLDIRSPGLGDTAMYLCATSLGHNSGANVLTFGAGSRLTVL.

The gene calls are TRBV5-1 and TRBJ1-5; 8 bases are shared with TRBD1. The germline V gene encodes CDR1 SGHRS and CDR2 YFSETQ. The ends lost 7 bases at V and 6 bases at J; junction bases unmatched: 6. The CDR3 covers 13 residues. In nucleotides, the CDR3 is TGCGCCAGCTCAGGGGGCCGGGTTCAGCCCCAGCATTTT. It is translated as CASSGGRVQPQHF.

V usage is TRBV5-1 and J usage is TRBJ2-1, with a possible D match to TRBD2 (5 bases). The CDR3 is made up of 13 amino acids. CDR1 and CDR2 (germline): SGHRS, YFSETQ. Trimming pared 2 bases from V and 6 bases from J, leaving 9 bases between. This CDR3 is CASSLGAANEQFF. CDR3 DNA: TGCGCCAGCAGCTTAGGAGCGGCCAATGAGCAGTTCTTC. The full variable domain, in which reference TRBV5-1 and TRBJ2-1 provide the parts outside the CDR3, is KAGVTQTPRYLIKTRGQQVTLSCSPISGHRSVSWYQQTPGQGLQFLFEYFSETQRNKGNFPGRFSGRQFSNSRSEMNVSTLELGDSALYLCASSLGAANEQFFGPGTRLTVL.

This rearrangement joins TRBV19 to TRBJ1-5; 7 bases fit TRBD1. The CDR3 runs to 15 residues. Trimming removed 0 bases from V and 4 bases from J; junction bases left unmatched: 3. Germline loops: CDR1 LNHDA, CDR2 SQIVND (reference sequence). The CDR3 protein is CASSIDRGTNQPQHF. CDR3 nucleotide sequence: TGTGCCAGTAGTATAGACAGGGGGACAAATCAGCCCCAGCATTTT.

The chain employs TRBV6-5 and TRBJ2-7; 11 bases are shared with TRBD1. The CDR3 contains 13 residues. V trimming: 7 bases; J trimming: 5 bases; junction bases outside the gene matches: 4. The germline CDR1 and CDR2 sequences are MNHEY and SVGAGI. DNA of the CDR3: TGTGCCAGCAAGGACAGGGGGCGTCACGAGCAGTACTTC. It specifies CASKDRGRHEQYF.

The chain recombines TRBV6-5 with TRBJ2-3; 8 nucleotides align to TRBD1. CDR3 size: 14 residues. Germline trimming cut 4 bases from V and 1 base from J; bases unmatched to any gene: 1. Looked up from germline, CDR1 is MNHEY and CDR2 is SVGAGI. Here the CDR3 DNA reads TGTGCCAGCAGTTTGACAGGGGGCACAGATACGCAGTATTTT. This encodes CASSLTGGTDTQYF.

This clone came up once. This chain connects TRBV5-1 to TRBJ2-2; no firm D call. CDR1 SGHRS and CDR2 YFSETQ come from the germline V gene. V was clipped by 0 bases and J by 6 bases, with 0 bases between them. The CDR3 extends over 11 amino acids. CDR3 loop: CASSLAGELFF. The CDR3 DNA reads TGCGCCAGCAGCTTGGCCGGGGAGCTGTTTTTT.

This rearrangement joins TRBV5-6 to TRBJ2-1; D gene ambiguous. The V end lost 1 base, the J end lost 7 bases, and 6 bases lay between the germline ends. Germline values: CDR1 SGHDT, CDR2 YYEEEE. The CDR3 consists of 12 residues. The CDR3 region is CASSLSGNEQFF. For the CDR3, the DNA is TGTGCCAGCAGCTTGAGTGGGAATGAGCAGTTCTTC.

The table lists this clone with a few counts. The CDR3 DNA reads TGTGCCAGCAGCTTAGCAGGTGTGAACACTGAAGCTTTCTTT. This codes for CASSLAGVNTEAFF. The chain joins TRBV7-3 to TRBJ1-1; no clear D gene. The CDR3 covers 14 residues. Per germline, CDR1 SGHTA and CDR2 FQGTGA. V was pared by 2 bases and J by 0 bases, with 7 bases between.

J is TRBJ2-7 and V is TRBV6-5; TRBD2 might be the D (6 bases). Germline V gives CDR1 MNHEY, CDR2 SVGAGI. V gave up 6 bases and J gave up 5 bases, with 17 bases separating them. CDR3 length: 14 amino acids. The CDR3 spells CASSAFGTGNEQYF. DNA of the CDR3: TGTGCCAGCAGCGCCTTCGGGACTGGGAACGAGCAGTACTTC.

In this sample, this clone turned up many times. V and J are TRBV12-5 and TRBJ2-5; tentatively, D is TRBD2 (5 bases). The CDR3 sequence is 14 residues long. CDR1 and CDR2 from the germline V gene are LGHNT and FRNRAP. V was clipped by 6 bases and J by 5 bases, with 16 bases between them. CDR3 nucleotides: TGTGCTAGTGGCCCCTGGGGAGTGGGGGAGACCCAGTACTTC. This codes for CASGPWGVGETQYF.

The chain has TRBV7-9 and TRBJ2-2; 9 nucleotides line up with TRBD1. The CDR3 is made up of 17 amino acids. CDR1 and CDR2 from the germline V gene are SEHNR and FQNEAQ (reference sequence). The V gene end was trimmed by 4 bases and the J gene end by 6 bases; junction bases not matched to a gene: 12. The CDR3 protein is CASSSPGQGRSAGELFF. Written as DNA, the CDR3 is TGTGCCAGCAGCTCTCCGGGACAGGGAAGAAGCGCCGGGGAGCTGTTTTTT.

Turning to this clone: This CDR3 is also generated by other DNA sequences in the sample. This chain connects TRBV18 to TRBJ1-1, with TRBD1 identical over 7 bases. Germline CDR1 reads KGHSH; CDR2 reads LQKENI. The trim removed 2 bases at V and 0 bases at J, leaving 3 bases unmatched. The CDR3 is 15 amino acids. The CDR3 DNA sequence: TGTGCCAGCTCACCAGCGACAGGGATGAACACTGAAGCTTTCTTT. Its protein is CASSPATGMNTEAFF.

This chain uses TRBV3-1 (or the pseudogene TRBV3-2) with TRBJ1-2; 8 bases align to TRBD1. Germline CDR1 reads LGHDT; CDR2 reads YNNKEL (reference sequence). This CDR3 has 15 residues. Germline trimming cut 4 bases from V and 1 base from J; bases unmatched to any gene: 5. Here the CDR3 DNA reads TGTGCCAGCAGCCTGACAGGGGCAAATAACTATGGCTACACCTTC. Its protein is CASSLTGANNYGYTF.

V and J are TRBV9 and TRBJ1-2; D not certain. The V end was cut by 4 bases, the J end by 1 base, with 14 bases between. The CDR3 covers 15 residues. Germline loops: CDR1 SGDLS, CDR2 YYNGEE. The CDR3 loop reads CASSPVSGVNYGYTF. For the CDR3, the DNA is TGTGCCAGCAGCCCAGTAAGCGGAGTTAACTATGGCTACACCTTC.

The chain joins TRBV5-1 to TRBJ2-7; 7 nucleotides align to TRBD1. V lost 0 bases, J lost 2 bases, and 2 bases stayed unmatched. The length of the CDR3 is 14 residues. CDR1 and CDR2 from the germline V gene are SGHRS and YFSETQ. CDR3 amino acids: CASSLGQGAYEQYF. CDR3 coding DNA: TGCGCCAGCAGCTTGGGACAGGGCGCCTACGAGCAGTACTTC.

CDR3 DNA: TGTGCCAGCAGCGAACGCTCAGGAACCTGGGGACCCTATGGCTACACCTTC. It codes for CASSERSGTWGPYGYTF. This chain connects TRBV5-8 to TRBJ1-2, with TRBD1 as a possible D gene (5 bases). The CDR3 extends over 17 amino acids. Germline V gives CDR1 SGHTS, CDR2 YDEGEE. V lost 4 bases, J lost 4 bases, and 23 bases lay in between. The variable domain in full, with the rest retrieved from reference TRBV5-8 and TRBJ1-2, is EAGVTQSPTHLIKTRGQQATLRCSPISGHTSVYWYQQALGLGLQFLLWYDEGEERNRGNFPPRFSGRQFPNYSSELNVNALELEDSALYLCASSERSGTWGPYGYTFGSGTRLTVV.